The 27 T cell receptor beta chains below come from one sample, sequenced in a study of PD-L1 blockade in urothelial cancer. Measured with immunoSEQ multiplex PCR; TCRdb has only the in-frame clones, and not every one. Altogether roughly 130,000 clones are present, less than 85% being singletons, with the ten largest covering about 2.9%. Specified time point: pretreatment peripheral blood. Sequenced here: PBMCs, sampled around atezolizumab (anti-PD-L1) treatment. These receptors originate from a man in his fifties or sixties with urothelial cancer.

The chain is built from TRBV5-1 and TRBJ2-7; TRBD1 aligns across 7 bases. V dropped 0 bases and J dropped 3; count of bases not matched to a gene: 6. This CDR3 spans 15 amino acids. CDR1 is SGHRS and CDR2 is YFSETQ in the germline V gene. CDR3 sequence reads: CASSLGTGANYEQYF. CDR3 in DNA: TGCGCCAGCAGCTTGGGTACAGGGGCTAACTACGAGCAGTACTTC.

This clone was recorded a few times. The V call is TRBV7-2, the J call TRBJ2-7; D possibly corresponds to TRBD1 (5 bases). The CDR3 runs 15 residues. From germline, CDR1 is SGHTA and CDR2 FQGNSA. Trimming cost V 2 bases and J 2 bases, with 13 bases left between them. The CDR3 coding sequence is TGTGCCAGCAGCTTAAGGTCGGCAGGGACCTACGAGCAGTACTTC. Translation: CASSLRSAGTYEQYF.

The chain couples TRBV6-5 to TRBJ2-5; 7 positions agree with TRBD2. Germline CDR1 is MNHEY and CDR2 is SVGAGI. The CDR3 contains 13 residues. V lost 6 bases, J lost 5 bases, and 6 bases stayed unmatched. CDR3 bases: TGTGCCAGCAGAGCGGGATTAGTGGAGACCCAGTACTTC. It translates to CASRAGLVETQYF.

The chain has TRBV6-5 and TRBJ1-2; D might be TRBD1 (6 bases). The germline gives CDR1 MNHEY, CDR2 SVGAGI. Trimming took off 2 bases at V and 4 bases at J, with 11 bases between the two ends. This CDR3 comprises 14 residues. CDR3 region: CASSYEAGVYGYTF. CDR3 nucleotides: TGTGCCAGCAGTTACGAGGCAGGGGTCTATGGCTACACCTTC.

The CDR3 coding sequence is TGTGCCAGCAGAACAGGGGGCAATCAGCCCCAGCATTTT. Amino acids: CASRTGGNQPQHF. The rearrangement joins TRBV28 to TRBJ1-5; 7 bases are a match to TRBD1. The CDR3 spans 13 residues. V was pared by 6 bases and J by 2 bases, with 1 base of the junction left unmatched. In germline, CDR1 is MDHEN, CDR2 SYDVKM.

The chain is built from TRBV28 and TRBJ2-7, with TRBD2 matching 7 bases. CDR3 length: 15 amino acids. The junction had 10 bases not matched to a gene; V was cut back by 5 bases and J by 3 bases. Germline V gives CDR1 MDHEN, CDR2 SYDVKM. DNA of the CDR3: TGTGCCAGCAGTCGGGGAGGGACTAAGGTCTACGAGCAGTACTTC. It codes for CASSRGGTKVYEQYF.

V gene TRBV7-2 combines with J gene TRBJ2-1, with TRBD2 matching over 7 bases. The CDR3 is 15 amino acids. The germline V gene encodes CDR1 SGHTA and CDR2 FQGNSA. The V and J ends lost 5 bases and 12 bases, in that order; junction bases with no gene match: 16. The CDR3 DNA follows: TGTGCCAGCAGCCGTACTAGCGCCTTGCCCTCGGGGCAGTTCTTC. It codes for CASSRTSALPSGQFF.

This clone was seen only a few times. The chain employs TRBV27 and TRBJ2-7, with a possible D match to TRBD2 (6 bases). The CDR3 is 15 residues long. The germline gives CDR1 MNHEY, CDR2 SMNVEV (reference sequence). Trimming shortened V by 2 bases and J by 3 bases, and 14 bases separated the two germline ends. CDR3 coding DNA: TGTGCCAGCAGTTTAGGAGCGGGTGAAATCTACGAGCAGTACTTC. Protein: CASSLGAGEIYEQYF.

The chain has TRBV28 and TRBJ1-2; TRBD1 might be the D (6 bases). The CDR3 consists of 16 residues. CDR1 is MDHEN and CDR2 is SYDVKM in the germline V gene. V lost 7 bases and J lost 3, with 21 bases in between. The CDR3 is CASTQAVGQFHYGYTF. CDR3 bases: TGTGCCAGCACCCAGGCAGTAGGACAGTTCCACTATGGCTACACCTTC.

CDR3 nucleotides: TGTGCCAGCAGCCTCCGGGGACTTCCGAACACCGGGGAGCTGTTTTTT. Its protein product is CASSLRGLPNTGELFF. The chain joins TRBV9 to TRBJ2-2, with a weak D call TRBD2 (6 bases). The CDR3 is 16 amino acids. Trimming stripped 4 bases from V and 0 bases from J, with 13 bases between. CDR1 is SGDLS and CDR2 is YYNGEE in the germline V gene.

The rearrangement joins TRBV19 to TRBJ2-7; 7 positions match TRBD2. Germline V gives CDR1 LNHDA, CDR2 SQIVND (reference sequence). CDR3 size: 17 residues. After removal of 9 bases from V and 6 bases from J, the junction contained 23 bases not matched to a gene. Here the CDR3 DNA reads TGTGCCAGATCCTGCCCCCCCGGAGCTAGGCCGGGGGGCGAGCAGTACTTC. Its protein product is CARSCPPGARPGGEQYF.

The rearrangement joins TRBV7-3 to TRBJ2-5; maybe TRBD1 (5 bases). CDR1 and CDR2 (germline): SGHTA, FQGTGA. The CDR3 spans 14 residues. The V end was cut by 5 bases, the J end by 0 bases, with 10 bases between. The CDR3 loop reads CASSVAGYQETQYF. CDR3 bases: TGTGCCAGCAGCGTGGCAGGGTACCAAGAGACCCAGTACTTC.

The rearrangement uses TRBV7-8 and TRBJ2-3, with D hard to call. V lost 0 bases to trimming and J lost 4 bases, with 5 bases between them. The CDR3 runs to 13 residues. Germline lookup yields CDR1 SGHVS and CDR2 FQNEAQ. CDR3 sequence reads: CASSLAEADTQYF. CDR3 DNA sequence: TGTGCCAGCAGCTTAGCAGAGGCAGATACGCAGTATTTT. Filled out from reference TRBV7-8 and TRBJ2-3, the complete variable domain reads GAGVSQSPRYKVAKRGQDVALRCDPISGHVSLFWYQQALGQGPEFLTYFQNEAQLDKSGLPSDRFFAERPEGSVSTLKIQRTQQEDSAVYLCASSLAEADTQYFGPGTRLTVL.

The chain has TRBV28 and TRBJ2-4, with 7 bases identical to TRBD2. V lost 8 bases to trimming and J lost 3 bases; unmatched junction nucleotides: 13. The CDR3 has 16 residues. CDR1 and CDR2 (germline): MDHEN, SYDVKM. In DNA form, the CDR3 reads TGTGCCAGCGATACACTGGGAGCTAGCGGCAAAAACATTCAGTACTTC. This translates into CASDTLGASGKNIQYF.

The genes are TRBV9 and TRBJ2-7; TRBD2 agrees at 7 bases. This CDR3 has 18 residues. The V gene's germline CDR1 is SGDLS and CDR2 YYNGEE. J lost 2 bases, V lost 0 bases, and 14 bases had no gene match. CDR3 protein: CASSVGALSGESPYEQYF. The CDR3 DNA follows: TGTGCCAGCAGCGTAGGCGCTTTAAGCGGGGAATCTCCCTACGAGCAGTACTTC. The whole variable domain, remainder taken from reference TRBV9 and TRBJ2-7, is DSGVTQTPKHLITATGQRVTLRCSPRSGDLSVYWYQQSLDQGLQFLIQYYNGEERAKGNILERFSAQQFPDLHSELNLSSLELGDSALYFCASSVGALSGESPYEQYFGPGTRLTVT.

The chain combines TRBV4-2 with TRBJ1-1; perhaps TRBD1 as D (6 bases). The CDR3 consists of 16 residues. Per the germline V gene, CDR1 is LGHNA and CDR2 is YNFKEQ. The V and J ends lost 1 base and 6 bases respectively, with 18 bases between them. The CDR3 here is CASSQVGGGSFAEAFF. CDR3 coding DNA: TGTGCCAGCAGCCAAGTGGGAGGGGGGTCCTTCGCTGAAGCTTTCTTT.

V gene TRBV5-1 combines with J gene TRBJ1-1, with D unresolved. The ends were cut back, 4 bases at V and 0 bases at J, with 7 bases in the middle. This CDR3 spans 13 amino acids. CDR1 and CDR2 (germline): SGHRS, YFSETQ. CDR3 protein: CASSREMNTEAFF. Written as DNA, the CDR3 is TGCGCCAGCAGCCGGGAGATGAACACTGAAGCTTTCTTT. The full variable domain, completed using reference TRBV5-1 and TRBJ1-1, is KAGVTQTPRYLIKTRGQQVTLSCSPISGHRSVSWYQQTPGQGLQFLFEYFSETQRNKGNFPGRFSGRQFSNSRSEMNVSTLELGDSALYLCASSREMNTEAFFGQGTRLTVV.

This clone has a handful of counts. V gene TRBV5-1 combines with J gene TRBJ2-2; 7 positions agree with TRBD1. CDR1 is SGHRS and CDR2 is YFSETQ in the germline V gene. Unmatched junction bases numbered 5, after V lost 4 bases and J lost 2 bases. The CDR3 extends over 15 amino acids. CDR3 nucleotide sequence: TGCGCCAGCAGCCCGGGACAGACTAACACCGGGGAGCTGTTTTTT. Its translation: CASSPGQTNTGELFF.

This rearrangement joins TRBV7-8 to TRBJ2-5; TRBD1 aligns across 8 bases. The CDR3 spans 15 residues. The germline gives CDR1 SGHVS, CDR2 FQNEAQ. The J segment lost 5 bases and the V segment lost 1 base, leaving 6 bases of the junction unmatched. This CDR3 is CASSLGGQERETQYF. CDR3 in DNA: TGTGCCAGCAGCTTAGGGGGACAGGAGAGGGAGACCCAGTACTTC.

The rearrangement joins TRBV7-3 to TRBJ2-5; D not resolved. V was shortened by 5 bases and J by 0 bases, with 4 bases between the two germline ends. CDR3 length: 12 residues. Per germline, CDR1 SGHTA and CDR2 FQGTGA. Written as DNA, the CDR3 is TGTGCCAGCAGCCCTGACCAAGAGACCCAGTACTTC. It codes for CASSPDQETQYF.

The chain carries TRBV11-2 and TRBJ2-5; 9 nucleotides line up with TRBD1. Germline CDR1 reads SGHAT; CDR2 reads FQNNGV. The CDR3 is 13 amino acids. The V gene end was trimmed by 5 bases and the J gene end by 5 bases; junction bases not matched to a gene: 3. In DNA, the CDR3 is TGTGCCAGCAGCCCCGGACAGGGGGAGACCCAGTACTTC. This translates into CASSPGQGETQYF.

CDR3 sequence reads: CASSVAGTSGTETQYF. CDR3 coding DNA: TGCGCCAGCAGCGTGGCCGGGACTAGCGGGACGGAGACCCAGTACTTC. V is TRBV5-1 and J is TRBJ2-5; 13 bases map to TRBD2. This CDR3 comprises 16 residues. V gave up 4 bases and J gave up 5 bases; unmatched junction bases: 8. Germline values: CDR1 SGHRS, CDR2 YFSETQ.

CDR3 bases: TGTGCCAGCTCACCCCCGGGACTAGCGGGAGGGCCTGGAGAGACCCAGTACTTC. This translates into CASSPPGLAGGPGETQYF. This sequence joins TRBV18 and TRBJ2-5, with 16 bases matching TRBD2. The CDR3 totals 18 residues. The ends lost 3 bases at V and 4 bases at J; junction bases unmatched: 8. Germline V lookup: CDR1 KGHSH, CDR2 LQKENI.

V and J are TRBV15 and TRBJ2-7; 8 bases are shared with TRBD2. The CDR3 is 15 amino acids. CDR1 is LNHNV and CDR2 is YYDKDF in the germline V gene (reference sequence). The V gene end was trimmed by 0 bases and the J gene end by 2 bases; junction bases not matched to a gene: 3. The chain's CDR3 is CATSRETSGAYEQYF. Written as DNA, the CDR3 is TGTGCCACCAGCAGAGAAACTAGCGGAGCCTACGAGCAGTACTTC. The entire variable domain, with the rest obtained from reference TRBV15 and TRBJ2-7, is as follows: DAMVIQNPRYQVTQFGKPVTLSCSQTLNHNVMYWYQQKSSQAPKLLFHYYDKDFNNEADTPDNFQSRRPNTSFCFLDIRSPGLGDTAMYLCATSRETSGAYEQYFGPGTRLTVT.

This rearrangement joins TRBV5-1 to TRBJ1-1; maybe TRBD1 (6 bases). Germline CDR1 SGHRS, CDR2 YFSETQ. This CDR3 comprises 17 residues. The V and J ends lost 0 bases and 0 bases respectively, with 15 bases between them. CDR3 sequence: CASSLAGGLMVNTEAFF. The CDR3 DNA follows: TGCGCCAGCAGCTTGGCGGGGGGCCTGATGGTGAACACTGAAGCTTTCTTT.

In this sample, this clone turned up many times. The V and J genes are TRBV2 and TRBJ2-1, with 7 nucleotides matching TRBD1. This CDR3 contains 15 residues. The junction had 4 bases not matched to a gene; V was cut back by 5 bases and J by 0 bases. Germline lookup yields CDR1 SNHLY and CDR2 FYNNEI. CDR3 sequence: CASSTGQVSYNEQFF. The CDR3, as DNA: TGTGCCAGCAGTACCGGACAGGTCTCCTACAATGAGCAGTTCTTC.

The rearrangement uses TRBV30 and TRBJ2-3; TRBD2 matches 8 bases. The CDR3 length is 16 residues. The V and J ends lost 2 bases and 5 bases, in that order; junction bases with no gene match: 12. Germline CDR1 and CDR2: GTSNPN and SVGIG (reference sequence). The chain's CDR3 is CAWSLAGTGKRDTQYF. CDR3 coding DNA: TGTGCCTGGAGTTTAGCGGGGACCGGGAAACGAGATACGCAGTATTTT.